This T cell receptor beta chain was captured in a study of blood T cell repertoires in COVID-19. About the research overall: Samples came from the United States, Italy and Spain, spanning acute and convalescent COVID-19.

The CDR3 is made up of 15 amino acids. CDR1 is LGHDT and CDR2 is YNNKEL in the germline V gene (reference sequence). After removal of 4 bases from V and 6 bases from J, the junction contained 5 bases not matched to a gene. Authors' processing steps: Reference gene primer amplification in the assay estimated nucleated cell counts. TCRdb's table, derived via immunoSEQ multiplex PCR, lists solely in-frame clones and lacks some. V and J calls plus clone size are reproduced from that table; the DNA served to infer D and trimming. Here the sample spans 140,000 to 150,000 clones, roughly 76% being singletons.

The source is a human donor with acute or convalescent COVID-19. The donor label of this sample is uncertain. The sample comprised peripheral blood. The V gene is TRBV3-1 (or the pseudogene TRBV3-2), the J gene TRBJ1-5; 11 bases align to TRBD1. The chain's CDR3 is CASSLGTGGIQPQHF. The DNA of the CDR3 is TGTGCCAGCAGCCTGGGGACAGGGGGAATTCAGCCCCAGCATTTT.